The T cell receptor (beta chain) described here comes from a study of T cell repertoires in cytomegalovirus infection (dated by TCRdb to the late 2010s). Concerning the study at large: Donor HLA type was relevant to the analysis, as public TCR beta signatures indicated carriage of CMV infection together with the matching HLA type.

The instrument was an Illumina HiSeq 1500. TCRdb trimmed public reads at Q25 via fastp, called clones via MiXCR and kept in-frame beta chains. Rows are combined by CDR3 protein, so each entry shows the most common genes and DNA. This sample comprises around 240,000 distinct CDR3 sequences, approximately 24% of them detected only once. Of the sample, around a sixth is held by the ten largest clones. Here is what the overall study found, with its caveats: The ex vivo response was dominated by HLA-C-restricted CMV-specific TCR beta clonotypes, which also provided the single most frequent clonotype in two of eight donors. In both this cohort and an independent roughly 350-donor cohort, the cumulative frequency of public TCR beta family members distinguished carriers of CMV infection plus the relevant HLA type.

This clonotype was detected ten times or more. Its antigen remains unidentified. Base qualities were left out, and no much larger clone turns up one base away. Measured from the cysteine to the phenylalanine, the CDR3 is 17 residues long. The kept DNA is CDR3 alone, 51 bases in frame from the first base. The germline V and J ends show losses of 3 bases and 0 bases respectively, and no gene match explains 8 bases of the junction. From a lookup of the germline V gene (reference sequence), CDR1 and CDR2 are LGHDT and YNNKEL. The sequence is built from TRBV3-1 and TRBJ2-4, with 7 bases in between that match TRBD1. Specimen: CD8+ T cells from PBMCs. The receptor comes from a human donor in good health (CMV status not recorded). Some clones in this sample may be carry-over from other donors' samples. The bases read TGTGCCAGCAGCCAGACAGGGACGGTCCTAGCCAAAAACATTCAGTACTTC. Translated, it reads CASSQTGTVLAKNIQYF.